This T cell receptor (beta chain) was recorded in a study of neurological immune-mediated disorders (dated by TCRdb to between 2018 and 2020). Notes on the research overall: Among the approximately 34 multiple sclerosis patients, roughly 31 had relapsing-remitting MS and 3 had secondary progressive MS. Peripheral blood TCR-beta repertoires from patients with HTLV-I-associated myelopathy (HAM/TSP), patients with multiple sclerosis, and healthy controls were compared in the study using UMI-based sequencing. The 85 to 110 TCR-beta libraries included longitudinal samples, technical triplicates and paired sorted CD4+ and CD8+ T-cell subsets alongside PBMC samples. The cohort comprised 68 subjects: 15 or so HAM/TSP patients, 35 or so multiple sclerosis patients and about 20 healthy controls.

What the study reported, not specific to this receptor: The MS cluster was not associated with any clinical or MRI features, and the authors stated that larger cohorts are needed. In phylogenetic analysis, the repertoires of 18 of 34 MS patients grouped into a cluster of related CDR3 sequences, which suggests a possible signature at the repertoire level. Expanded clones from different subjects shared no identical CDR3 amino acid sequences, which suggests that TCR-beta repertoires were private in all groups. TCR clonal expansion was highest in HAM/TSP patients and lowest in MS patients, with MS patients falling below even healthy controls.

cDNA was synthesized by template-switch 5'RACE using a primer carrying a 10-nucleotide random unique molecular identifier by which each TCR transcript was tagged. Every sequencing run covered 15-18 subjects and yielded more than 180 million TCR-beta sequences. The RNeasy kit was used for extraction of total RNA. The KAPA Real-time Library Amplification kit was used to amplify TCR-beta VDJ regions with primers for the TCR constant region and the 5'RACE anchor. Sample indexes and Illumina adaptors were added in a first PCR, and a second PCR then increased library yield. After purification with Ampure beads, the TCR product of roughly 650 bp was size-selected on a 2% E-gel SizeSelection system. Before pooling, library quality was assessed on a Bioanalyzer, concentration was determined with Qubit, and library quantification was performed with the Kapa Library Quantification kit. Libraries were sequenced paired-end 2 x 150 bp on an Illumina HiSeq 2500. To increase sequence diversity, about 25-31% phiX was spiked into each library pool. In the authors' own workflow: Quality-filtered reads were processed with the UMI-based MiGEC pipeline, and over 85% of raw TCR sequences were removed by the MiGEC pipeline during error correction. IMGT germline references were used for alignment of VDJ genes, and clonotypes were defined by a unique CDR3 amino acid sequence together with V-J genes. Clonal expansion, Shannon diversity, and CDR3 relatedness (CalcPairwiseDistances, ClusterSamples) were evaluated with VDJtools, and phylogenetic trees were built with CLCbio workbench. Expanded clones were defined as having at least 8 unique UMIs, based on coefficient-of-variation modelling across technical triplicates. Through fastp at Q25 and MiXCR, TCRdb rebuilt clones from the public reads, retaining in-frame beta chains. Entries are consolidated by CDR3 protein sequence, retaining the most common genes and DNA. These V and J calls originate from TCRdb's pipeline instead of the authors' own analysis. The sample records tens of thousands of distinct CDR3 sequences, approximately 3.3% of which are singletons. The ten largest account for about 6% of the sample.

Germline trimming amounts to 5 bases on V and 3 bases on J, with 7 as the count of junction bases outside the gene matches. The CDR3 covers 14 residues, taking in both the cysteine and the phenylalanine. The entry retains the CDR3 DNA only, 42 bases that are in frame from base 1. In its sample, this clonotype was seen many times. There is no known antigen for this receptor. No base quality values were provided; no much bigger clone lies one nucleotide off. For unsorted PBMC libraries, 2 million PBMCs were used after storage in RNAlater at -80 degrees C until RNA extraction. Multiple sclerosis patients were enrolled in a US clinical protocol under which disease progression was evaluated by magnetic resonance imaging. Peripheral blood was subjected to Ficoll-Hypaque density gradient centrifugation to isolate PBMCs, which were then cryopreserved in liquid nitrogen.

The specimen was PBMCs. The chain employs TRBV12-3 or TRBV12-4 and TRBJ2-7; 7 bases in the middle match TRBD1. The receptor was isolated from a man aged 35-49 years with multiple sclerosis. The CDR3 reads CASSPGQVDYEQYF. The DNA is TGTGCCAGCAGTCCCGGACAGGTCGACTACGAGCAGTACTTC.